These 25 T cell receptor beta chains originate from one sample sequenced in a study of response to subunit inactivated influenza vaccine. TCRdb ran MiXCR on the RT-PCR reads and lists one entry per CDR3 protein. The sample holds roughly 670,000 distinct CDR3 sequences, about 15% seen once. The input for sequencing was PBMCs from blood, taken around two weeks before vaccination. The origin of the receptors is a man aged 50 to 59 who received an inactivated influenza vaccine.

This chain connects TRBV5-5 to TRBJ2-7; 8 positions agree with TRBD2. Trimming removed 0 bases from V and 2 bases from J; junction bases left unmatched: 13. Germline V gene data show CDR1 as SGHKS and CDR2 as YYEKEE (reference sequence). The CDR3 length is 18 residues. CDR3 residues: CASSLVTLRAGGTYEQYF. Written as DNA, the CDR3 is TGTGCCAGCAGCTTGGTGACGCTAAGGGCGGGAGGCACCTACGAGCAGTACTTC.

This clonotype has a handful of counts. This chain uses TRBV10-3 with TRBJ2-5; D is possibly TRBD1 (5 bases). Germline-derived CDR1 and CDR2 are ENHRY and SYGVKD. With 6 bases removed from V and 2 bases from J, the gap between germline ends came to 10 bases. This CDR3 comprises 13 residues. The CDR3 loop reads CAIRGPEQETQYF. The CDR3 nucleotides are TGTGCCATCAGGGGGCCAGAACAAGAGACCCAGTACTTC.

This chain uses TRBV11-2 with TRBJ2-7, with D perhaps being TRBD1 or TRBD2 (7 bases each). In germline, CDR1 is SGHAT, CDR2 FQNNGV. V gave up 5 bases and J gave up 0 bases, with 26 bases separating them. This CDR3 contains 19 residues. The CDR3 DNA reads TGTGCCAGCAGCAAGCGACAGGGAAGTCCGGGAGGTATCTCCTACGAGCAGTACTTC. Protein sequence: CASSKRQGSPGGISYEQYF.

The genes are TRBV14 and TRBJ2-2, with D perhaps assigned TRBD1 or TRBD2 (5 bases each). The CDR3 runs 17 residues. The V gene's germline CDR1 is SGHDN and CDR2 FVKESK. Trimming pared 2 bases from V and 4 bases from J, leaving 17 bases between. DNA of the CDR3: TGTGCCAGCAGCCAACGGGGCGCCTCTACCTTCACCGGGGAGCTGTTTTTT. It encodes CASSQRGASTFTGELFF.

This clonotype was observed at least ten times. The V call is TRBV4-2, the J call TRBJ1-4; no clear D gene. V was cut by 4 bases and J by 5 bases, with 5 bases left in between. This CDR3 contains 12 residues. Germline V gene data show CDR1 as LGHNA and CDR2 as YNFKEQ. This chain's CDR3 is CASSPQNEKLFF. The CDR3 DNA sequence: TGTGCCAGCAGCCCCCAGAATGAAAAACTGTTTTTT.

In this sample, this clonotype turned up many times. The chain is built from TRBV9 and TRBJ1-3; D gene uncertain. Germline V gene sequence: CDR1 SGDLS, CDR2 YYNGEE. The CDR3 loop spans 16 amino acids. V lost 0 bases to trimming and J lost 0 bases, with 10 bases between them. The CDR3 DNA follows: TGTGCCAGCAGCGTAGAACCTTTCCCCTCTGGAAACACCATATATTTT. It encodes CASSVEPFPSGNTIYF.

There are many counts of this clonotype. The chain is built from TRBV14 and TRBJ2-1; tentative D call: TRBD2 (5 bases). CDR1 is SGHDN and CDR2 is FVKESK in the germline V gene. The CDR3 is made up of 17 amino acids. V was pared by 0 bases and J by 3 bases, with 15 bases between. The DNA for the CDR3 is TGTGCCAGCAGCCAAGATGAACGCCTAGCAGGCTACAATGAGCAGTTCTTC. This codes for CASSQDERLAGYNEQFF. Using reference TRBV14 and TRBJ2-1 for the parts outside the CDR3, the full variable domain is EAGVTQFPSHSVIEKGQTVTLRCDPISGHDNLYWYRRVMGKEIKFLLHFVKESKQDESGMPNNRFLAERTGGTYSTLKVQPAELEDSGVYFCASSQDERLAGYNEQFFGPGTRLTVL.

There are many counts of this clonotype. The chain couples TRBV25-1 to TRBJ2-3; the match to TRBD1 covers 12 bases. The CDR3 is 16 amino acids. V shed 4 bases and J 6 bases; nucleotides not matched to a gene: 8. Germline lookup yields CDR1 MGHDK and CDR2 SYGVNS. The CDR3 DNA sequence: TGTGCCAGCAGTGTTACCGGGACAGGGGGCTCGGATACGCAGTATTTT. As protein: CASSVTGTGGSDTQYF.

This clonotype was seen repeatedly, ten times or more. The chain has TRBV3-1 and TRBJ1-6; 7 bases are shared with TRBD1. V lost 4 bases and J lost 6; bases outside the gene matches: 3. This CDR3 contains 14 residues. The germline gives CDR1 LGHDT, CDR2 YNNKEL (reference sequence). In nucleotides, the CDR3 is TGTGCCAGCAGCCCGGGGACAGTTAATTCACCCCTCCACTTT. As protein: CASSPGTVNSPLHF.

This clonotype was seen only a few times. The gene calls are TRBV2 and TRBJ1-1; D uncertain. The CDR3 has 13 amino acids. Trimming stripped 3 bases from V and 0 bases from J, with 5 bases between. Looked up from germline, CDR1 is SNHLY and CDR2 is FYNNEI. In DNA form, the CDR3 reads TGTGCCAGCAGTGACGGTATGAACACTGAAGCTTTCTTT. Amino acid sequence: CASSDGMNTEAFF.

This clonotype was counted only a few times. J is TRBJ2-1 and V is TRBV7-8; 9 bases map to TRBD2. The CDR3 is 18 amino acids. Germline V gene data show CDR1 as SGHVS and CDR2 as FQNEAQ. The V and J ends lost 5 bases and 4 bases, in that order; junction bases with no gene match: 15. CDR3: CASSRTWVAGDLYNEQFF. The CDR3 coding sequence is TGTGCCAGCAGCCGTACGTGGGTAGCGGGAGACCTTTACAATGAGCAGTTCTTC.

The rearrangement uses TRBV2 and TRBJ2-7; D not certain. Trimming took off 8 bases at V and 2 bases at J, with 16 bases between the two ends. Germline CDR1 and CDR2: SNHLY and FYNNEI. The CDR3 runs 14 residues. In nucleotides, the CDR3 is TGTGCCAGCGGGGTTTACCCGGGCCCCTACGAGCAGTACTTC. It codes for CASGVYPGPYEQYF.

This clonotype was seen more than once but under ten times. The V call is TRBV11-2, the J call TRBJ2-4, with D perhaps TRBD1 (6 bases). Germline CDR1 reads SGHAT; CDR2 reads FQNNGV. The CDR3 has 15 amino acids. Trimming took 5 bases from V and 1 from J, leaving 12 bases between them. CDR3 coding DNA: TGTGCCAGCAGCCTCCGGGACATGGCCAAAAACATTCAGTACTTC. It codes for CASSLRDMAKNIQYF.

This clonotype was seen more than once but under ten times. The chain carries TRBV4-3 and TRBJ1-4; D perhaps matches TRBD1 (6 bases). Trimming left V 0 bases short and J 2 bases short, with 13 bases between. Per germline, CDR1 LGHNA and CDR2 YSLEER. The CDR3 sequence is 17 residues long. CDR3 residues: CASSQDEAGVTNEKLFF. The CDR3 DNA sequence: TGCGCCAGCAGCCAAGATGAAGCAGGGGTCACTAATGAAAAACTGTTTTTT.

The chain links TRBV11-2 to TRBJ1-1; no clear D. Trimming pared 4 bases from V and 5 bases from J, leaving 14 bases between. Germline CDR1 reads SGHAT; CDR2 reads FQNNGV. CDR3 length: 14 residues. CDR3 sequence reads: CASSSGLGWTEAFF. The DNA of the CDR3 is TGTGCCAGCAGCTCAGGCCTGGGGTGGACTGAAGCTTTCTTT.

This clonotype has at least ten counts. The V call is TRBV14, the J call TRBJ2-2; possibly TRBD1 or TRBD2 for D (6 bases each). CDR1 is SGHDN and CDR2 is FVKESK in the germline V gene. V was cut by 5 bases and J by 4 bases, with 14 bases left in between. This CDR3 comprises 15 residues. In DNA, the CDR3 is TGTGCCAGCAGCTACGGAGGGGGTGGCACCGGGGAGCTGTTTTTT. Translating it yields CASSYGGGGTGELFF.

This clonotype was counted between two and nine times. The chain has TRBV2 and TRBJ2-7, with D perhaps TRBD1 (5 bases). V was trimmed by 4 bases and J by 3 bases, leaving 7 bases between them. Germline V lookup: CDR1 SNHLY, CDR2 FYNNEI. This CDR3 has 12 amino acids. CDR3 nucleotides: TGTGCCAGCAGTGCAGGGTTCTACGAGCAGTACTTC. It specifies CASSAGFYEQYF.

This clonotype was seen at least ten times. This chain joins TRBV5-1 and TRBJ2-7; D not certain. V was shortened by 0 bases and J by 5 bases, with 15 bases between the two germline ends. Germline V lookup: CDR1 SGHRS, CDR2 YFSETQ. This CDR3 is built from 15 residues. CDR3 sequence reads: CASSLVASLANEQYF. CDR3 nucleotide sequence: TGCGCCAGCAGCTTGGTCGCTTCCCTGGCGAACGAGCAGTACTTC.

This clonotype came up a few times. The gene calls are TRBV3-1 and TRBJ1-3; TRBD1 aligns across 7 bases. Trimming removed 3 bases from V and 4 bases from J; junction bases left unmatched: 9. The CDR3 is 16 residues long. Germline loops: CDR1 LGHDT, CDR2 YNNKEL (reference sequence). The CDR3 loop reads CASSQGGQFYGNTIYF. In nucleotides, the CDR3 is TGTGCCAGCAGCCAGGGGGGACAGTTTTACGGAAACACCATATATTTT.

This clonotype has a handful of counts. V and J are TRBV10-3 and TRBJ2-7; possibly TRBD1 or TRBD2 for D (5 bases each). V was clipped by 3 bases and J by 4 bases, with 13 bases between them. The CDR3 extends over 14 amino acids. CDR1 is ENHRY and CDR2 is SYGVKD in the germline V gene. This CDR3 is CAISDGTLFYEQYF. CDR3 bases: TGTGCCATCAGTGACGGGACCCTCTTTTACGAGCAGTACTTC.

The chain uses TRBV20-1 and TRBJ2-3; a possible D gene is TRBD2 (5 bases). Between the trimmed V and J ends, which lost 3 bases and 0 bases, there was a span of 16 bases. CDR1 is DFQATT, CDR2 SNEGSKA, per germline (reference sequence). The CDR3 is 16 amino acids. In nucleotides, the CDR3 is TGCAGTGCTAGCGGGCGGCTGAGGGCTAGCACAGATACGCAGTATTTT. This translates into CSASGRLRASTDTQYF.

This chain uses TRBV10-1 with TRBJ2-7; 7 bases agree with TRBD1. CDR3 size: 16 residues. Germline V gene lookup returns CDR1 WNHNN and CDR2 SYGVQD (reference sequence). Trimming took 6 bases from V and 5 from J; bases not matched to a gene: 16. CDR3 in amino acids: CASRSSPGTAYDEQYF. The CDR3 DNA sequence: TGCGCCAGCAGGTCATCTCCCGGGACAGCTTACGACGAGCAGTACTTC.

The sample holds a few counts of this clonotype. CDR3 coding DNA: TGTGCCAGCAGTGGGGACGGCGGGGTAGTCGGCTACACCTTC. Protein sequence: CASSGDGGVVGYTF. This sequence joins TRBV12-3 or TRBV12-4 and TRBJ1-2; possible D gene TRBD1, 5 bases. Trimming removed 5 bases from V and 8 bases from J, with 18 bases in between. The CDR3 sequence is 14 residues long.

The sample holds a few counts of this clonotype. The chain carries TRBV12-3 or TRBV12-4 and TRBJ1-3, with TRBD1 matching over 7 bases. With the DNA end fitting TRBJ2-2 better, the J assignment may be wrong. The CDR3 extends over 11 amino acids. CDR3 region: CASSTDRPLFF. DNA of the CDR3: TGTGCCAGCAGCACGGACAGGCCCCTGTTTTTT.

The DNA for the CDR3 is TGTGCCAGCAGCTTATCAGGGCGAAGCAATTCACCCCTCCACTTT. Translating gives CASSLSGRSNSPLHF. The chain employs TRBV11-2 and TRBJ1-6, with D maybe TRBD1 (5 bases). The CDR3 sequence is 15 residues long. Trimming cost V 2 bases and J 7 bases, with 12 bases left between them. Germline loops: CDR1 SGHAT, CDR2 FQNNGV.